These T cell receptor beta chains were read from a single sample in a study of vaccination and CD4 T cells after COVID-19. A single record per CDR3 protein comes from TCRdb applying MiXCR to the PCR reads. The sample gives 25,000 or so distinct CDR3 sequences, under 55% of which show up once; just over 7% is in the top ten. Antigens of these TCRs are unknown. The sequenced sample was CD4+ T cells from blood, cultured in vitro. These receptors were taken from a human donor who had recovered from COVID-19. Each CDR3 is given with its conserved first and last residue. D genes are given only for firm matches. Rows may omit the clone size; those that give it use once, few, many or a size class.

CASSSRQTNTEAFF	TGTGCCAGCAGTTCTCGACAGACCAACACTGAAGCTTTCTTT	few	TRBJ1-1	TRBV6-5	.
CASSYGQGNSPLHF	TGTGCCAGCAGTTACGGACAGGGGAACTCACCCCTCCACTTT	.	TRBJ1-6	TRBV6-5	TRBD1
CASSLQTSGWETQYF	TGTGCCAGCAGCTTACAAACTAGCGGGTGGGAGACCCAGTACTTC	.	TRBJ2-5	TRBV11-2	TRBD2
CASSPLGLSYNEQFF	TGTGCCAGCAGTCCCCTAGGACTTTCCTACAATGAGCAGTTCTTC	.	TRBJ2-1	TRBV2	.
CASSPPGQGRDTQYF	TGTGCCAGCTCACCACCAGGACAGGGTCGGGATACGCAGTATTTT	.	TRBJ2-3	TRBV18	TRBD1
CATSRDSPYEQYF	TGTGCCACCAGCAGAGATAGTCCATACGAGCAGTACTTC	.	TRBJ2-7	TRBV15	.
CSARLAGENEQFF	TGCAGTGCTAGACTAGCGGGAGAGAATGAGCAGTTCTTC	.	TRBJ2-1	TRBV20-1	TRBD2
CASSREGQSYEQYF	TGTGCCAGTAGCCGAGAGGGACAGTCCTACGAGCAGTACTTC	.	TRBJ2-7	TRBV19	TRBD1
CASSYMPTGVGAEAFF	TGTGCCAGCAGTTACATGCCGACAGGGGTGGGTGCTGAAGCTTTCTTT	.	TRBJ1-1	TRBV6-5	TRBD1
CASTEQVAKNIQYF	TGTGCCAGTACTGAACAGGTGGCCAAAAACATTCAGTACTTC	.	TRBJ2-4	TRBV19	.
CASSLTRVRGNNEQFF	TGTGCCAGCAGTCTCACTAGGGTACGGGGGAACAATGAGCAGTTCTTC	.	TRBJ2-1	TRBV7-9	.
CASTRQGLGEAFF	TGTGCCAGCACCAGACAGGGGTTGGGTGAAGCTTTCTTT	.	TRBJ1-1	TRBV2	TRBD1
CASTHMGRGGLLGYTF	TGTGCCAGCACCCATATGGGGAGGGGGGGCCTGTTGGGCTACACCTTC	once	TRBJ1-2	TRBV7-9	.
CALQRGETQYF	TGTGCGCTGCAGAGGGGAGAGACCCAGTACTTC	.	TRBJ2-5	TRBV7-7	.
CSARGTHRDTQYF	TGCAGTGCTAGGGGGACTCACAGGGATACGCAGTATTTT	few	TRBJ2-3	TRBV20-1	.
CATSDFRATGELFF	TGTGCCACCAGTGATTTCAGGGCCACCGGGGAGCTGTTTTTT	.	TRBJ2-2	TRBV24-1	.
CASRGGANYGYTF	TGTGCCTCCCGGGGCGGAGCTAACTATGGCTACACCTTC	.	TRBJ1-2	TRBV27	.
CASSLTGSNTGELFF	TGTGCCAGCAGCTTAACTGGATCGAACACCGGGGAGCTGTTTTTT	few	TRBJ2-2	TRBV7-3	.
CSANTGGGNTIYF	TGCAGTGCTAACACAGGGGGTGGAAACACCATATATTTT	few	TRBJ1-3	TRBV20-1	TRBD1
CASSPLAGLRETQYF	TGTGCCAGCAGCCCCCTGGCGGGATTAAGAGAGACCCAGTACTTC	.	TRBJ2-5	TRBV6-2/TRBV6-3	.
CASSARLRQGVNYGYTF	TGTGCCAGCAGTGCAAGACTCCGACAGGGGGTAAACTATGGCTACACCTTC	.	TRBJ1-2	TRBV6-1	TRBD1
CASSHFPGSQYF	TGTGCCAGCAGCCACTTCCCGGGGTCGCAGTATTTT	.	TRBJ2-3	TRBV3-1	.
CSLGDRGRGTEAFF	TGCAGTCTTGGGGACCGCGGAAGGGGCACTGAAGCTTTCTTT	.	TRBJ1-1	TRBV20-1	.
CASSRYTDTQYF	TGTGCCAGCAGCCGATACACAGATACGCAGTATTTT	few	TRBJ2-3	TRBV7-2	.
CASSFRAKNIRYF	TGTGCCAGCAGCTTTCGGGCCAAAAACATTCGGTACTTC	.	TRBJ2-4	TRBV7-8	.
CASSLGPDTQYF	TGTGCCAGCAGCTTAGGCCCAGATACGCAGTATTTT	.	TRBJ2-3	TRBV7-9	.
CATSSRLAGGPREQFF	TGTGCCACCAGCAGCCGATTAGCGGGGGGGCCTAGAGAGCAGTTCTTC	few	TRBJ2-1	TRBV15	TRBD2
CATLQGTVNQPQHF	TGTGCCACCTTACAGGGGACGGTCAATCAGCCCCAGCATTTT	few	TRBJ1-5	TRBV28	TRBD1
CATSDPTRDPYEQYF	TGTGCCACCAGTGACCCCACCAGGGATCCCTACGAGCAGTACTTC	few	TRBJ2-7	TRBV24-1	.
CASSLAISNYGYTF	TGCGCCAGCAGCTTGGCCATTTCTAACTATGGCTACACCTTC	once	TRBJ1-2	TRBV5-1	.
CASSLGGGPTYEQYF	TGTGCCAGCAGCTTAGGGGGCGGACCTACCTACGAGCAGTACTTC	.	TRBJ2-7	TRBV7-2	.
CASSQTSGVQYF	TGTGCCAGCAGCCAGACTAGCGGGGTACAGTATTTT	.	TRBJ2-3	TRBV7-6	TRBD2
CATSRDRVNGYTF	TGTGCCACCAGTAGGGACAGGGTTAACGGCTACACCTTC	.	TRBJ1-2	TRBV15	TRBD1
CASSPWGDQPQHF	TGTGCCAGCAGCCCATGGGGGGATCAGCCCCAGCATTTT	.	TRBJ1-5	TRBV6-2/TRBV6-3	.
CASSPEEHADTQYF	TGTGCCAGCAGCCCAGAGGAGCATGCAGATACGCAGTATTTT	.	TRBJ2-3	TRBV7-8	.
CASGLVQGETDTQYF	TGTGCTAGTGGTTTGGTACAGGGGGAAACAGATACGCAGTATTTT	.	TRBJ2-3	TRBV12-5	TRBD1
CASSRGRDRELYTGELFF	TGTGCCAGCAGCCGCGGCCGGGACAGGGAACTGTACACCGGGGAGCTGTTTTTT	.	TRBJ2-2	TRBV6-1	TRBD1
CSASRQVDQPQHF	TGCAGTGCTAGTCGACAGGTGGACCAGCCCCAGCATTTT	.	TRBJ1-5	TRBV20-1	.
CASRDPLAGAPDTQYF	TGTGCCAGCAGAGACCCCTTAGCGGGAGCTCCAGATACGCAGTATTTT	few	TRBJ2-3	TRBV2	TRBD2
CVGSRANTEAFF	TGTGTCGGCAGTAGGGCGAACACTGAAGCTTTCTTT	.	TRBJ1-1	TRBV7-2	.
CASMLSVNTEAFF	TGTGCCAGCATGTTATCGGTGAACACTGAAGCTTTCTTT	once	TRBJ1-1	TRBV2	.
CASSRTSGQETQYF	TGTGCCAGCAGCCGGACTAGCGGGCAGGAGACCCAGTACTTC	.	TRBJ2-5	TRBV7-9	TRBD2